These 9 T cell receptor beta chains share one sample of origin, sequenced in a study of T-cell memory formation after mild COVID-19. MiXCR was run by TCRdb on the 5' RACE reads, yielding one entry per CDR3 protein. Of 150,000 to 200,000 distinct CDR3 sequences detected, roughly 10% appear once; the ten largest clones hold approximately 3.4%. The sample consisted of PBMCs or a T cell subset sorted from them (not recorded which). These receptors came from a man aged 18 to 35 who had mild COVID-19 (a few samples of this study predate the infection). Cell type and time point are not known.

This clonotype was seen a handful of times. The rearrangement uses TRBV4-3 and TRBJ1-1; D is ambiguous. Germline values: CDR1 LGHNA, CDR2 YSLEER. The CDR3 spans 15 residues. V lost 2 bases and J 2 bases, leaving 12 bases between the germline ends. The CDR3 DNA sequence: TGCGCCAGCAGCCAATTCCCTGAGGAAAACACTGAAGCTTTCTTT. As protein: CASSQFPEENTEAFF.

The chain carries TRBV2 and TRBJ2-7; D remains unclear. The ends were cut back, 3 bases at V and 4 bases at J, with 7 bases in the middle. There are 12 residues in the CDR3. Germline V gene sequence: CDR1 SNHLY, CDR2 FYNNEI. The CDR3 here is CASSEYEYEQYV. Here the CDR3 DNA reads TGTGCCAGCAGTGAGTACGAGTACGAGCAGTACGTC.

The chain combines TRBV6-5 with TRBJ1-2; 7 nucleotides match TRBD1. Germline CDR1 MNHEY, CDR2 SVGAGI. V lost 4 bases, J lost 4 bases, and 18 bases stayed unmatched. The CDR3 is made up of 18 amino acids. CDR3 in DNA: TGTGCCAGCAGTTGCCTTACAACAGGGGACCCACAGTGCTATGGCTACACCTTC. This sequence encodes CASSCLTTGDPQCYGYTF.

In nucleotides, the CDR3 is TGTGCCTGGAGGTACCAAGAGACCCAGTACTTC. This sequence encodes CAWRYQETQYF. The V and J genes are TRBV30 and TRBJ2-5; no firm D call. The CDR3 loop spans 11 amino acids. The ends were cut back, 3 bases at V and 0 bases at J, with 2 bases in the middle. Looked up from germline, CDR1 is GTSNPN and CDR2 is SVGIG (reference sequence).

This clonotype has more than one count but fewer than ten. The gene calls are TRBV6-5 and TRBJ1-6; D is uncertain. Germline V CDR1 and CDR2: MNHEY, SVGAGI. This CDR3 region has 16 residues. Trimming removed 0 bases at V and 2 bases at J, with 8 bases between. The CDR3 DNA follows: TGTGCCAGCAGTTACTCTCCAAGGGCCTATAATTCACCCCTCCACTTT. Protein product: CASSYSPRAYNSPLHF.

Only a few counts were recorded for this clonotype. The chain has TRBV2 and TRBJ1-4, with TRBD1 identical over 8 bases. CDR1 and CDR2 (germline): SNHLY, FYNNEI. The CDR3 totals 12 residues. Trimming took 8 bases from V and 6 from J; bases not matched to a gene: 2. The CDR3 nucleotides read TGTGCCAGCGACAGGGGCTATGAAAAACTGTTTTTT. Residues: CASDRGYEKLFF.

This clonotype was counted between two and nine times. The chain has TRBV7-2 and TRBJ1-3; D uncertain. The CDR3 has 14 amino acids. V was cut by 5 bases and J by 4 bases, with 12 bases left in between. Germline V gene lookup returns CDR1 SGHTA and CDR2 FQGNSA. The CDR3 is CASSPTNRGNTIYF. CDR3 bases: TGTGCCAGCAGCCCGACCAATCGGGGAAACACCATATATTTT.

The chain employs TRBV9 and TRBJ2-1; 8 positions agree with TRBD2. The junction had 7 bases not matched to a gene; V was cut back by 4 bases and J by 4 bases. CDR1 and CDR2 from the germline V gene are SGDLS and YYNGEE. The CDR3 loop spans 15 amino acids. The CDR3 DNA is TGTGCCAGCAGCCTCCGGGGGGGGCAGTACAATGAGCAGTTCTTC. Its translation is CASSLRGGQYNEQFF.

The table lists this clonotype with many counts. The rearrangement uses TRBV20-1 and TRBJ2-3, with TRBD2 matching 8 bases. After removal of 6 bases from V and 2 bases from J, the junction contained 13 bases not matched to a gene. The CDR3 totals 16 residues. CDR1 and CDR2 (germline): DFQATT, SNEGSKA (reference sequence). The CDR3 loop reads CSALPGASGYTDTQYF. The DNA for the CDR3 is TGCAGTGCACTACCCGGGGCTAGCGGGTACACAGATACGCAGTATTTT.